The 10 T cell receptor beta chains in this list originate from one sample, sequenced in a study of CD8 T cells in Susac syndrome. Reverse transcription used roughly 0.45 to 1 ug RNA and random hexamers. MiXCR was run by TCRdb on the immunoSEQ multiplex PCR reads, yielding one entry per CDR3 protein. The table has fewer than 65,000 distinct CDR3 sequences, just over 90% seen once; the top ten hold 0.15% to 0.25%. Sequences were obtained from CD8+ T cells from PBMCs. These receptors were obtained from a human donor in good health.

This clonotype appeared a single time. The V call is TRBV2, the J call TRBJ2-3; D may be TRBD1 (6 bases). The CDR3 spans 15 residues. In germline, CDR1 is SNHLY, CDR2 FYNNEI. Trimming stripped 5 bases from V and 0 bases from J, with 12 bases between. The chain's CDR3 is CASSTGQLSTDTQYF. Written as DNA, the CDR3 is TGTGCCAGCAGTACAGGACAGCTTAGCACAGATACGCAGTATTTT. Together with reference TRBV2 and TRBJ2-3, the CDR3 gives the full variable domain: EPEVTQTPSHQVTQMGQEVILRCVPISNHLYFYWYRQILGQKVEFLVSFYNNEISEKSEIFDDQFSVERPDGSNFTLKIRSTKLEDSAMYFCASSTGQLSTDTQYFGPGTRLTVL.

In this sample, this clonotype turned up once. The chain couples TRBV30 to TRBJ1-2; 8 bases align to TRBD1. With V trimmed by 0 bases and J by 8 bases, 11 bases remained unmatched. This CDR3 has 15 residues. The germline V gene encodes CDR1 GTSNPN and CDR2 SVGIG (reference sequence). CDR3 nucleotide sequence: TGTGCCTGGAGTGTATCGGCAGGGGGCGCTTGGGGCTACACCTTC. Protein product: CAWSVSAGGAWGYTF.

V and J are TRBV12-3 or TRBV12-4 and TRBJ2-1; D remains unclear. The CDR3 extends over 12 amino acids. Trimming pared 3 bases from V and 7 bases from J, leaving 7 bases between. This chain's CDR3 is CASSFVKNEQFF. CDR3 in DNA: TGTGCCAGCAGTTTCGTAAAGAATGAGCAGTTCTTC.

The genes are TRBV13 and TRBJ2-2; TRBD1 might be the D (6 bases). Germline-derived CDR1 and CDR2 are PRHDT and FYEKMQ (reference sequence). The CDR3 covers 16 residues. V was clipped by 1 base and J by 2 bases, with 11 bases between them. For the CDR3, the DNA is TGTGCCAGCAGCTTAGCAGGGACACTTAACACCGGGGAGCTGTTTTTT. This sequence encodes CASSLAGTLNTGELFF.

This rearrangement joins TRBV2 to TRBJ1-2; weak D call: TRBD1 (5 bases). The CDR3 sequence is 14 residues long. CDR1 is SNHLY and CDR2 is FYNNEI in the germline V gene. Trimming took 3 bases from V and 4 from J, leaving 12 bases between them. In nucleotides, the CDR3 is TGTGCCAGCAGTGATCCCGGGGCTGGCTATGGCTACACCTTC. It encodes CASSDPGAGYGYTF. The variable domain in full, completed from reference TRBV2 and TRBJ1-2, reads EPEVTQTPSHQVTQMGQEVILRCVPISNHLYFYWYRQILGQKVEFLVSFYNNEISEKSEIFDDQFSVERPDGSNFTLKIRSTKLEDSAMYFCASSDPGAGYGYTFGSGTRLTVV.

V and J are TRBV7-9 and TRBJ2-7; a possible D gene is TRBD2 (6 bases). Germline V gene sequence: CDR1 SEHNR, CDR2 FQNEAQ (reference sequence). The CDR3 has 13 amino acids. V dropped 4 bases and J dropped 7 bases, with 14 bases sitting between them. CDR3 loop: CASSYTEAGEQYF. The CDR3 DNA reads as TGTGCCAGCAGCTATACGGAGGCGGGGGAGCAGTACTTC.

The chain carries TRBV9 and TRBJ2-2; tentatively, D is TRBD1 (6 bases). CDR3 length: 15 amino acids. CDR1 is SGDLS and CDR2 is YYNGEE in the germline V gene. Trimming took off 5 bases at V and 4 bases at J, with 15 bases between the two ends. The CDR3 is CASSLGDKSTGELFF. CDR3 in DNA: TGTGCCAGCAGTCTGGGGGACAAAAGCACCGGGGAGCTGTTTTTT.

The CDR3 sequence: CASRVGGSYEQYF. In DNA, the CDR3 is TGCGCCAGCAGGGTCGGGGGGTCCTACGAGCAGTACTTC. The rearrangement joins TRBV5-1 to TRBJ2-7, with TRBD2 matching 7 bases. Per the germline V gene, CDR1 is SGHRS and CDR2 is YFSETQ. The CDR3 is 13 residues long. The trim removed 5 bases at V and 1 base at J, leaving 3 bases unmatched.

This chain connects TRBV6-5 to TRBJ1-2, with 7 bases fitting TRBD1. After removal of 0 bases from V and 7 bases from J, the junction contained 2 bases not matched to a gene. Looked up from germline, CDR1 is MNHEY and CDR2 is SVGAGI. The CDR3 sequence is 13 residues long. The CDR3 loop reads CASSYSQGFGYTF. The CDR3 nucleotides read TGTGCCAGCAGTTACTCACAGGGGTTTGGCTACACCTTC.

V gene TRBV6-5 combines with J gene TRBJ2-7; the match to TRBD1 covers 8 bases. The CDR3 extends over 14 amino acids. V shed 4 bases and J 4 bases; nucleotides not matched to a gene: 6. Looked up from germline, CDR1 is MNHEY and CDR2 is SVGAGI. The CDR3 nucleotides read TGTGCCAGCAGTTTGACAGGGGCTCTGTACGAGCAGTACTTC. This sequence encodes CASSLTGALYEQYF.